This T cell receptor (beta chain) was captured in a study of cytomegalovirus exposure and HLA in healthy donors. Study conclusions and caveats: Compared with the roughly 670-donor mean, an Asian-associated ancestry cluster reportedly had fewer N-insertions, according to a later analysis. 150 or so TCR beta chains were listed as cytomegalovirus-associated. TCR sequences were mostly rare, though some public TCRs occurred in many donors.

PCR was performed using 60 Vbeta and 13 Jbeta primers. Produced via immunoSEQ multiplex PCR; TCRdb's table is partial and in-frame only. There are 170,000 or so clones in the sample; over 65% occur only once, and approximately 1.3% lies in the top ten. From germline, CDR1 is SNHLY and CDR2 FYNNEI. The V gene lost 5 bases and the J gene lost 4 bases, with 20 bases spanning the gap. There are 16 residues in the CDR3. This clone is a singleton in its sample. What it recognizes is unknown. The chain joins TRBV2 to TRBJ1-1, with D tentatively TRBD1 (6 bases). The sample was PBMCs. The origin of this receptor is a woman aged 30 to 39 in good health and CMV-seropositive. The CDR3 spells CASSPQGTQVGTEAFF. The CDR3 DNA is TGTGCCAGCAGTCCACAGGGAACCCAGGTGGGCACTGAAGCTTTCTTT.